The clone carrying this TCR beta chain was seen a single time. No antigen is known for it. This table comes from immunoSEQ multiplex PCR, and its TCRdb copy is limited to in-frame clones, with some not included. Among about 2 million clones, 85% to 95% were seen once, and the ten largest hold more than 0.1%. The data were obtained in a study of shared clonotypes between healthy human individuals. The V segment lost 8 bases and the J segment 7 bases; nucleotides outside the gene matches: 16. CDR1 is MDHEN, CDR2 SYDVKM, per germline. The CDR3 runs 15 residues. Study-wide findings and caveats: A generally larger estimated richness was seen in naive subsets than in memory subsets.

The genes are TRBV28 and TRBJ1-2, with TRBD1 matching over 7 bases. The material sequenced was naive CD4+ T cells sorted from blood. Regarding subset: CD45RA+ positively selected. The source is a man aged 18 to 30 in good health. The CDR3 reads CASRLSSQGEAGYTF. CDR3 sequence (DNA): TGTGCCAGCCGCTTATCCTCTCAGGGGGAAGCTGGCTACACCTTC.